Shown below are 19 T cell receptor beta chains from a single sample sequenced in a study of T cell clonality in common variable immunodeficiency. TCRdb's copy holds only in-frame clones and misses some; the assay was immunoSEQ multiplex PCR. The record shows over 55,000 clones for this sample, with no singletons present. Sequenced: peripheral blood mononuclear cells. These receptors were taken from a person aged 18 to 69 in good health.

This clone was observed at least ten times. The read terminates 3 residues ahead of where the CDR3 ends, so the germline J gene completes it. V and J are TRBV7-6 and TRBJ2-7; the D gene is possibly TRBD1 (6 bases). V was clipped by 4 bases and J by 6 bases, with 10 bases between them. Germline loops: CDR1 SGHVS, CDR2 FNYEAQ. The CDR3 sequence is 12 residues long. The CDR3 bases that were read are TGTGCCAGCAGCTCCCAGGGGAGCGAG. It is translated as CASSSQGSE. The CDR3 as a whole reads CASSSQGSEQYF.

This clone was detected ten times or more. The read finishes 3 residues shy of the CDR3 end, and the germline J gene is used to complete it. The J gene is TRBJ2-3, the V gene TRBV5-6; TRBD2 agrees at 9 bases. The CDR3 is 14 residues long. CDR1 and CDR2 from the germline V gene are SGHDT and YYEEEE. The trim removed 7 bases at V and 1 base at J, leaving 4 bases unmatched. CDR3 amino acids: CASELAGGTDTQYF. The CDR3 bases that were read are TGTGCCAGCGAACTAGCGGGTGGCACAGATACG.

The table lists this clone with many counts. The missing CDR3 end, 3 residues past where the read stops, is filled in from the germline J gene. The V and J genes are TRBV28 and TRBJ1-3; D is possibly TRBD1 (5 bases). The CDR3 sequence is 15 residues long. The germline V gene has CDR1 MDHEN and CDR2 SYDVKM. Trimming removed 10 bases at V and 4 bases at J, with 20 bases between. CDR3 sequence: CATWDSTSWGNTIYF. Incomplete CDR3 DNA: TGTGCCACCTGGGACTCTACCTCATGGGGAAACACC.

This clone was observed many times. From the germline J gene comes the end of the CDR3, since the read stops 3 residues before it. The V call is TRBV4-1, the J call TRBJ1-2; D uncertain. This CDR3 is built from 15 residues. V was pared by 0 bases and J by 3 bases, with 11 bases between. In germline, CDR1 is MGHRA, CDR2 YSYEKL. The CDR3 DNA, read in part, is TGCGCCAGCAGCCAAGATCCAGGCAGATACTATGGC. Translating it yields CASSQDPGRYYG. The complete CDR3 sequence is CASSQDPGRYYGYTF.

At least ten counts were recorded for this clone. CDR3 sequence reads: CSARDSGGSRYEQYF. Incomplete CDR3 DNA: TGCAGTGCTAGAGATTCCGGAGGGTCCCGCTACGAG. V and J are TRBV20-1 and TRBJ2-7; D is possibly TRBD2 (6 bases). The CDR3 end falls 3 residues outside the read, so it is completed with the germline J gene. This CDR3 is built from 15 residues. Trimming took off 0 bases at V and 3 bases at J, with 15 bases between the two ends. CDR1 and CDR2 (germline): DFQATT, SNEGSKA (reference sequence).

This clone was recorded at least ten times. The read falls 3 residues short of the CDR3 end, and the missing part is taken from the germline J gene. This chain links TRBV7-9 with TRBJ2-2; weak D call: TRBD2 (6 bases). The CDR3 loop spans 15 amino acids. Per germline, CDR1 SEHNR and CDR2 FQNEAQ (reference sequence). The V end was cut by 3 bases, the J end by 1 base, with 9 bases between. This chain's CDR3 is CASSFGSGNTGELFF. The CDR3 DNA, read in part, is TGTGCCAGCAGCTTTGGTAGCGGGAACACCGGGGAG.

This clone was found many times. Read coverage stops 3 residues before the CDR3 terminus; the germline J gene supplies the remainder. V is TRBV7-3 and J is TRBJ2-1, with D tentatively TRBD2 (6 bases). The germline V and J ends were trimmed by 0 bases and 7 bases, with 7 bases remaining between them. The CDR3 spans 13 residues. Looked up from germline, CDR1 is SGHTA and CDR2 is FQGTGA. The part of the CDR3 DNA that was read is TGTGCCAGCAGCTTAACGGGGGGTAATGAG. This codes for CASSLTGGNE. The full CDR3 sequence reads CASSLTGGNEQFF.

This clone came up many times. Read sequence stops 3 residues before the CDR3 end, and the germline J gene provides the missing end. J is TRBJ2-7 and V is TRBV30, with D hard to call. The CDR3 runs 12 residues. Deletions cut 1 base from V and 3 bases from J, with 7 bases between. In germline, CDR1 is GTSNPN, CDR2 SVGIG (reference sequence). The sequenced CDR3 bases are TGTGCCTGGAGTGGTCAGTACTACGAG. It is translated as CAWSGQYYE. The entire CDR3 protein reads CAWSGQYYEQYF. Looking up the rest from reference TRBV30 and TRBJ2-7 gives the full variable domain: SQTIHQWPATLVQPVGSPLSLECTVEGTSNPNLYWYRQAAGRGLQLLFYSVGIGQISSEVPQNLSASRPQDRQFILSSKKLLLSDSGFYLCAWSGQYYEQYFGPGTRLTVT.

This clone was counted only a few times. From the germline J gene comes the end of the CDR3, since the read stops 3 residues before it. This sequence joins TRBV7-9 and TRBJ2-7; 10 positions match TRBD1. Germline CDR1 and CDR2: SEHNR and FQNEAQ (reference sequence). The CDR3 sequence is 15 residues long. After removal of 4 bases from V and 6 bases from J, the junction contained 9 bases not matched to a gene. Partial CDR3 DNA: TGTGCCAGCAGCTCAGGGGGAGGACAGGGGGGCGAG. Its protein is CASSSGGGQGGE. The whole CDR3 sequence reads CASSSGGGQGGEQYF.

This clone has at least ten counts. The read stops 3 residues short of the end of the CDR3; the missing end is completed from the germline J gene. This chain connects TRBV20-1 to TRBJ2-7; D may be TRBD1 (5 bases). CDR1 DFQATT and CDR2 SNEGSKA come from the germline V gene (reference sequence). Trimming pared 3 bases from V and 2 bases from J, leaving 8 bases between. The CDR3 extends over 12 amino acids. CDR3 bases read: TGCAGTGCTAGTGACAGAGCCTACGAG. Residues: CSASDRAYE. The whole CDR3 protein reads CSASDRAYEQYF.

This clone was detected ten times or more. The read comes to an end 3 residues before the CDR3 does, leaving the germline J gene to fill in the end. V usage is TRBV19 and J usage is TRBJ1-5; TRBD1 might be the D (6 bases). Trimming took off 7 bases at V and 9 bases at J, with 22 bases between the two ends. Germline-derived CDR1 and CDR2 are LNHDA and SQIVND (reference sequence). The CDR3 totals 15 residues. The CDR3 bases that were read are TGTGCCAGTAAGGCCGCAGGGGTTTTTGGGGGGCCC. Translating gives CASKAAGVFGGP. The whole CDR3 reads CASKAAGVFGGPQHF.

Ten or more counts support this clone. The read halts 3 residues ahead of the CDR3 end, with the missing end drawn from the germline J gene. The rearrangement uses TRBV4-2 and TRBJ2-1; 8 bases agree with TRBD2. The CDR3 has 15 residues. CDR1 and CDR2 from the germline V gene are LGHNA and YNFKEQ. V lost 1 base, J lost 5 bases, and 4 bases stayed unmatched. Incomplete CDR3 DNA: TGTGCCAGCAGCCAAGGAACTAGCGGAGACAATGAG. Translating it yields CASSQGTSGDNE. The complete CDR3 protein is CASSQGTSGDNEQFF.

This clone was counted many times. The CDR3 is cut off 3 residues early in the read; its end comes from the germline J gene. This rearrangement joins TRBV5-1 to TRBJ2-3; 9 nucleotides match TRBD2. Germline values: CDR1 SGHRS, CDR2 YFSETQ. V lost 4 bases and J lost 3; bases outside the gene matches: 9. The length of the CDR3 is 16 residues. The part of the CDR3 DNA that was read is TGCGCCAGCAGCACAGGACTAGCGACCTGGACAGATACG. Translated: CASSTGLATWTDT. The entire CDR3 protein reads CASSTGLATWTDTQYF.

This clone turned up a few times. Read coverage stops 3 residues before the CDR3 terminus; the germline J gene supplies the remainder. The V call is TRBV10-2, the J call TRBJ2-1; 10 nucleotides agree with TRBD2. The V segment lost 6 bases and the J segment 3 bases; nucleotides outside the gene matches: 5. The CDR3 runs 15 residues. CDR1 is WSHSY, CDR2 SAAADI, per germline. CDR3 bases read: TGCGCCAGCAGAATAGCGGGGGGAATCTACAATGAG. Protein sequence: CASRIAGGIYNE. Given in full, the CDR3 is CASRIAGGIYNEQFF.

In its sample, this clone was seen many times. The read halts 3 residues ahead of the CDR3 end, with the missing end drawn from the germline J gene. This chain connects TRBV5-1 to TRBJ2-1; TRBD1 agrees at 10 bases. Germline lookup yields CDR1 SGHRS and CDR2 YFSETQ. With 3 bases clipped from V and 8 bases from J, the junction kept 5 bases outside the gene matches. There are 14 residues in the CDR3. The CDR3 reads CASSSTGGADEQFF. The CDR3 bases that were read are TGCGCCAGCAGCTCGACAGGGGGCGCGGATGAG.

The table lists this clone with many counts. The CDR3 end lies 3 residues beyond the end of the read and is filled in from the germline J gene. V usage is TRBV2 and J usage is TRBJ2-5, with no clear D. CDR3 length: 14 amino acids. The V gene's germline CDR1 is SNHLY and CDR2 FYNNEI. V was clipped by 8 bases and J by 1 base, with 14 bases between them. This chain's CDR3 is CASWADLGQETQYF. CDR3 DNA, as far as it was read: TGTGCCAGCTGGGCAGATTTGGGCCAAGAGACC.

This clone was found many times. The sequence runs out 3 residues before the end of the CDR3; the remainder is reconstructed from the germline J gene. The V and J genes are TRBV7-3 and TRBJ2-1, with a tentative D call TRBD1 (5 bases). Per germline, CDR1 SGHTA and CDR2 FQGTGA. This CDR3 comprises 15 residues. V was pared by 4 bases and J by 4 bases, with 14 bases between. Partial CDR3 DNA: TGTGCCAGCAGCTCAGGACGACAGCTATACAATGAG. Protein sequence: CASSSGRQLYNE. The full CDR3 protein is CASSSGRQLYNEQFF.

At least ten counts were recorded for this clone. Read data end 3 residues before the CDR3 end; the end is taken from the germline J gene. The rearrangement links TRBV4-1 to TRBJ2-1; perhaps TRBD2 as D (6 bases). The V gene lost 4 bases and the J gene lost 4 bases, with 8 bases spanning the gap. Germline CDR1 MGHRA, CDR2 YSYEKL. The CDR3 is 13 amino acids. CDR3 in amino acids: CASSLGTYNEQFF. CDR3 DNA, as far as it was read: TGCGCCAGCAGCCTTGGGACTTACAATGAG.

In this sample, this clone turned up many times. The CDR3 bases that were read are TGTGCCAGCAGTTTCTGGGACAACGCCCAAGAGACC. Translating it yields CASSFWDNAQET. The full CDR3 is CASSFWDNAQETQYF. The V gene is TRBV12-3 or TRBV12-4, the J gene TRBJ2-5; a possible D gene is TRBD1 (6 bases). The read finishes 3 residues shy of the CDR3 end, and the germline J gene is used to complete it. Trimming removed 3 bases from V and 1 base from J, with 12 bases in between. The CDR3 length is 15 residues.